Below are 6 T cell receptor beta chains sequenced from a single sample in a study of monozygotic twins with inflammatory bowel disease. TCRdb processed the 5' RACE reads again and assigns one entry to each CDR3 protein, with no DNA. Here the sample table reports around 450,000 distinct CDR3 sequences. What was sequenced was blood. Source of these receptors: a human donor with ulcerative colitis or Crohn's disease, or a healthy co-twin of an affected twin (not recorded which).

CDR3 in amino acids: CASSQVHSTKYEQYF. The rearrangement uses TRBV4-3 and TRBJ2-7. The germline V gene has CDR1 LGHNA and CDR2 YSLEER. The CDR3 length is 15 residues.

The rearrangement uses TRBV2 and TRBJ2-5; the TCRdb call, TRBD2, lacks DNA for checking. There are 16 residues in the CDR3. Germline lookup yields CDR1 SNHLY and CDR2 FYNNEI. This CDR3 reads CASSPGLAGPQETQYF.

V usage is TRBV20-1 and J usage is TRBJ2-5. Germline loops: CDR1 DFQATT, CDR2 SNEGSKA (reference sequence). There are 12 residues in the CDR3. CDR3 protein: CSASRSEETQYF.

The chain links TRBV7-9 to TRBJ2-1; TCRdb reports TRBD1, a call that lacks DNA to check it against. Per germline, CDR1 SEHNR and CDR2 FQNEAQ (reference sequence). There are 14 residues in the CDR3. CDR3 region: CASSLEGGINEQFF. Based on the CDR3 plus reference TRBV7-9 and TRBJ2-1, the full variable domain is DTGVSQNPRHKITKRGQNVTFRCDPISEHNRLYWYRQTLGQGPEFLTYFQNEAQLEKSRLLSDRFSAERPKGSFSTLEIQRTEQGDSAMYLCASSLEGGINEQFFGPGTRLTVL.

V usage is TRBV7-9 and J usage is TRBJ2-5; the TCRdb call, TRBD1, lacks DNA for checking. The germline CDR1 and CDR2 sequences are SEHNR and FQNEAQ (reference sequence). The CDR3 consists of 14 residues. The CDR3 here is CASTSPLGAETQYF. Full variable domain (missing parts from reference TRBV7-9 and TRBJ2-5): DTGVSQNPRHKITKRGQNVTFRCDPISEHNRLYWYRQTLGQGPEFLTYFQNEAQLEKSRLLSDRFSAERPKGSFSTLEIQRTEQGDSAMYLCASTSPLGAETQYFGPGTRLLVL.

The chain joins TRBV5-1 to TRBJ1-1. Germline CDR1 reads SGHRS; CDR2 reads YFSETQ. CDR3 size: 15 residues. CDR3 residues: CASSLAGPENTEAFF.